Shown below are 22 T cell receptor beta chains from a single sample sequenced in a study of OX40 agonist ivuxolimab in advanced cancers. Measured with immunoSEQ multiplex PCR; TCRdb has only the in-frame clones, and not every one. The sample lists around 150,000 clones; 90% were seen once. The sample consisted of CD4+ or CD8+ T cells sorted from blood, taken in a trial of the OX40 agonist ivuxolimab. The source of these receptors is an adult with an advanced solid tumor such as melanoma, head and neck, liver or kidney cancer.

The rearrangement joins TRBV7-3 to TRBJ1-1; 7 bases are shared with TRBD1. The CDR3 totals 12 residues. V was clipped by 2 bases and J by 7 bases; unmatched bases: 1. Germline CDR1 SGHTA, CDR2 FQGTGA. CDR3 in DNA: TGTGCCAGCAGCTTACGACAGGGTGAAGCTTTCTTT. It is translated as CASSLRQGEAFF.

V gene TRBV9 combines with J gene TRBJ1-1; D is perhaps TRBD1 (6 bases). V was trimmed by 4 bases and J by 1 base, leaving 8 bases between them. CDR1 is SGDLS and CDR2 is YYNGEE in the germline V gene. This CDR3 has 13 residues. The CDR3 coding sequence is TGTGCCAGCAGCCTGACAGGGAACACTGAAGCTTTCTTT. It encodes CASSLTGNTEAFF.

V and J are TRBV4-1 and TRBJ2-3, with 8 bases lining up with TRBD2. From germline, CDR1 is MGHRA and CDR2 YSYEKL. This CDR3 contains 17 residues. V shed 4 bases and J 4 bases; nucleotides not matched to a gene: 13. CDR3 amino acids: CASSLAGPGGWADTQYF. CDR3 nucleotide sequence: TGCGCCAGCAGCCTGGCAGGGCCGGGAGGGTGGGCAGATACGCAGTATTTT.

The J gene is TRBJ2-5, the V gene TRBV2; D is unresolved. V was clipped by 7 bases and J by 3 bases, with 12 bases between them. The CDR3 loop spans 13 amino acids. CDR1 and CDR2 (germline): SNHLY, FYNNEI. The CDR3, as DNA: TGTGCCAGCACCTGGGCCGTTAAAGAGACCCAGTACTTC. As protein: CASTWAVKETQYF.

The J gene is TRBJ1-1, the V gene TRBV5-1; TRBD1 matches at 8 bases. V trimming: 4 bases; J trimming: 0 bases; junction bases outside the gene matches: 8. Germline values: CDR1 SGHRS, CDR2 YFSETQ. This CDR3 region has 16 residues. The CDR3 loop reads CASSPGTGGVNTEAFF. The DNA of the CDR3 is TGCGCCAGCAGCCCCGGGACAGGTGGTGTGAACACTGAAGCTTTCTTT.

The chain carries TRBV28 and TRBJ1-1, with TRBD1 matching 8 bases. Germline V lookup: CDR1 MDHEN, CDR2 SYDVKM. J gave up 3 bases and V 10 bases, and 16 bases lay outside the gene matches. The CDR3 runs 16 residues. CDR3 region: CAIFNQGALGDTEAFF. CDR3 coding DNA: TGTGCCATCTTCAATCAGGGGGCCCTAGGGGACACTGAAGCTTTCTTT.

The chain joins TRBV29-1 to TRBJ1-1, with D possibly matching TRBD1 (6 bases). Trimming cost V 3 bases and J 6 bases, with 8 bases left between them. Germline CDR1 SQVTM, CDR2 ANQGSEA. The CDR3 is 11 residues long. The CDR3 protein is CSVDAGAEAFF. The DNA of the CDR3 is TGCAGCGTTGACGCAGGGGCTGAAGCTTTCTTT.

This clone has just one count. This sequence joins TRBV28 and TRBJ1-2; 8 bases agree with TRBD1. The CDR3 loop spans 14 amino acids. The V gene's germline CDR1 is MDHEN and CDR2 SYDVKM. With 3 bases clipped from V and 8 bases from J, the junction kept 8 bases outside the gene matches. DNA of the CDR3: TGTGCCAGCAGTTTTGACGGGACAGGTCGCGGCTACACCTTC. Amino acid sequence: CASSFDGTGRGYTF.

The V call is TRBV7-6, the J call TRBJ2-1; 9 positions match TRBD2. V lost 1 base to trimming and J lost 3 bases; unmatched junction nucleotides: 7. The germline gives CDR1 SGHVS, CDR2 FNYEAQ. The CDR3 has 17 residues. The DNA of the CDR3 is TGTGCCAGCAGCTTAGGTCCATCTAGCGGGAACTACAATGAGCAGTTCTTC. Translating gives CASSLGPSSGNYNEQFF.

CDR3: CASRPPTSGEQFF. The CDR3 region has the DNA TGTGCCAGCAGACCACCGACTAGCGGTGAGCAGTTCTTC. The gene calls are TRBV6-6 and TRBJ2-1, with 9 bases fitting TRBD2. The CDR3 sequence is 13 residues long. J gave up 9 bases and V 6 bases, and 6 bases lay outside the gene matches. Germline V CDR1 and CDR2: MNHNY, SVGAGI (reference sequence).

The chain uses TRBV27 and TRBJ2-2, with D perhaps TRBD2 (5 bases). This CDR3 region has 13 residues. The V gene lost 9 bases and the J gene lost 5 bases, with 13 bases spanning the gap. Germline lookup yields CDR1 MNHEY and CDR2 SMNVEV (reference sequence). CDR3 nucleotides: TGTGCCAGTGCCGTGAGGGTTACCGGGGAGCTGTTTTTT. Protein sequence: CASAVRVTGELFF.

The CDR3 protein is CASSQSEVANTEAFF. In DNA, the CDR3 is TGTGCCAGCAGTCAAAGCGAGGTAGCCAACACTGAAGCTTTCTTT. The chain couples TRBV5-4 to TRBJ1-1; no definite D call. CDR3 size: 15 residues. Germline values: CDR1 SGHNT, CDR2 YYREEE (reference sequence). Trimming removed 5 bases at V and 2 bases at J, with 16 bases between.

The rearrangement uses TRBV7-3 and TRBJ2-2; 7 bases match TRBD1. Germline V lookup: CDR1 SGHTA, CDR2 FQGTGA. The CDR3 has 15 residues. The V segment lost 5 bases and the J segment 7 bases; nucleotides outside the gene matches: 10. This CDR3 reads CASSRRTGSLGELFF. CDR3 DNA sequence: TGTGCCAGCAGCCGTAGGACAGGAAGCCTCGGGGAGCTGTTTTTT.

V gene TRBV28 combines with J gene TRBJ2-2; tentatively, D is TRBD2 (6 bases). The CDR3 consists of 15 residues. CDR1 and CDR2 (germline): MDHEN, SYDVKM. The V and J ends lost 3 bases and 4 bases respectively, with 12 bases between them. The CDR3 bases are TGTGCCAGCAGTTTGGTGCAGGGACTCACCGGGGAGCTGTTTTTT. This encodes CASSLVQGLTGELFF. The full variable domain, rest sourced from reference TRBV28 and TRBJ2-2, is DVKVTQSSRYLVKRTGEKVFLECVQDMDHENMFWYRQDPGLGLRLIYFSYDVKMKEKGDIPEGYSVSREKKERFSLILESASTNQTSMYLCASSLVQGLTGELFFGEGSRLTVL.

Here the CDR3 DNA reads TGCGCCAGCAGCCAAGAGCGCCCCGGATCACCCCTCCACTTT. Translation: CASSQERPGSPLHF. J is TRBJ1-6 and V is TRBV4-3; no clear D gene. Deletions cut 0 bases from V and 10 bases from J, with 10 bases between. CDR1 is LGHNA, CDR2 YSLEER, per germline. CDR3 length equals 14 residues.

The J gene is TRBJ2-3, the V gene TRBV29-1; unclear D gene. V was clipped by 4 bases and J by 5 bases, with 10 bases between them. The CDR3 loop spans 12 amino acids. Germline V CDR1 and CDR2: SQVTM, ANQGSEA. This CDR3 is CSVVLGIDTQYF. DNA of the CDR3: TGCAGCGTTGTTTTGGGGATAGATACGCAGTATTTT.

The V gene is TRBV7-9, the J gene TRBJ2-7, with 11 bases identical to TRBD1. J lost 2 bases, V lost 5 bases, and 5 bases had no gene match. CDR1 SEHNR and CDR2 FQNEAQ come from the germline V gene (reference sequence). The CDR3 length is 15 residues. As DNA, the CDR3 is TGTGCCAGCAGCCCCAAGGGACAGGGGGCCTACGAGCAGTACTTC. Amino acid sequence: CASSPKGQGAYEQYF.

The chain uses TRBV27 and TRBJ1-5; D gene ambiguous. The CDR3 is 14 amino acids. CDR1 is MNHEY, CDR2 SMNVEV, per germline (reference sequence). With 5 bases removed from V and 3 bases from J, the gap between germline ends came to 11 bases. This chain's CDR3 is CASSPIPPNQPQHF. The DNA for the CDR3 is TGTGCCAGCAGTCCCATCCCTCCCAATCAGCCCCAGCATTTT.

The rearrangement links TRBV7-8 to TRBJ1-3; no reliable D call. Trimming took 1 base from V and 4 from J, leaving 5 bases between them. Germline assignment: CDR1 SGHVS and CDR2 FQNEAQ. This CDR3 comprises 13 residues. The CDR3 DNA follows: TGTGCCAGCAGCTTAGTGGTGGGAAACACCATATATTTT. It yields the protein CASSLVVGNTIYF.

The genes are TRBV9 and TRBJ1-1; no definite D call. CDR1 SGDLS and CDR2 YYNGEE come from the germline V gene. V was shortened by 0 bases and J by 6 bases, with 3 bases between the two germline ends. The CDR3 length is 11 residues. The CDR3 sequence: CASSVVSEAFF. The DNA of the CDR3 is TGTGCCAGCAGCGTAGTTTCTGAAGCTTTCTTT.

The rearrangement links TRBV23-1 to TRBJ2-3; no definite D call. TRBV23-1 is recorded as an ORF, its role being uncertain. The germline V and J ends were trimmed by 3 bases and 1 base, with 14 bases remaining between them. The CDR3 is made up of 16 amino acids. CDR3 sequence: CASSHCQHAGTDTQYF. In DNA form, the CDR3 reads TGCGCCAGCAGTCATTGTCAACATGCGGGCACAGATACGCAGTATTTT.

The rearrangement links TRBV10-3 to TRBJ1-2; D unclear. Trimming took off 0 bases at V and 7 bases at J, with 3 bases between the two ends. The CDR3 runs 11 residues. Germline CDR1 ENHRY, CDR2 SYGVKD. CDR3 residues: CAISESGGYTF. Here the CDR3 DNA reads TGTGCCATCAGTGAGTCTGGTGGCTACACCTTC.